Included here is one T cell receptor beta chain sequence, with context. Its antigen is not known. The record originates from a study of shared clonotypes between healthy human individuals. CDR3 length: 16 residues. V was pared by 5 bases and J by 0 bases, with 14 bases between. The germline CDR1 and CDR2 sequences are MNHNY and SVGAGI (reference sequence). All donors were healthy HIV-negative adults lacking recent acute infections or vaccinations. Whole-study findings and limits: In a few donors, roughly 5.2% of naive CD4 clonotypes appeared in common. In general, naive subsets displayed greater estimated richness than memory subsets did. Apart from blood, nothing was sampled; tissue repertoires likely differ.

Generated by immunoSEQ multiplex PCR, the TCRdb table keeps only in-frame clones and is missing some. The sample contains a few hundred thousand clones, 65% of which appear only once. This receptor was taken from a man aged 25 to 45 in good health. The chain couples TRBV6-6 to TRBJ2-1; tentatively, D is TRBD2 (6 bases). Sequencing was done on a sample of memory CD4+ T cells sorted from blood. This sample's subset: CD45RA-negative fraction. The chain's CDR3 is CASSPHSGYSYNEQFF. The DNA for the CDR3 is TGTGCCAGCAGTCCCCATAGCGGATACTCCTACAATGAGCAGTTCTTC.